Sequencing of this T cell receptor (beta chain) was carried out in a study of PD-1 blockade in classical Hodgkin lymphoma. V dropped 0 bases and J dropped 2 bases, with 8 bases sitting between them. Germline assignment: CDR1 SGHRS and CDR2 YFSETQ. The CDR3 totals 14 residues. This clone was recorded a few times. The target antigen is unknown. Study-wide results and limits: Some patients started nivolumab under 1 year after ASCT, and they were excluded.

Sequencing was performed with immunoSEQ multiplex PCR; in TCRdb, only in-frame clones are kept and a portion is missing. The table includes roughly 90,000 clones, roughly 79% detected once. All the patients suffered relapse after autologous stem cell transplantation, and brentuximab vedotin exposure differed. The chain couples TRBV5-1 to TRBJ2-5; D gene ambiguous. The TCR originated in a human donor with classical Hodgkin lymphoma. Sequenced here: peripheral blood mononuclear cells (PBMCs), sampled before the second cycle of nivolumab. Here the CDR3 reads CASSLESAQETQYF. The CDR3 nucleotides are TGCGCCAGCAGCTTGGAGTCAGCTCAAGAGACCCAGTACTTC.